The entry below describes one T cell receptor (beta chain). Its matching antigen is unknown. Every molecule of TCR cDNA had its own unique molecular identifier. TCRdb called the 5' RACE reads again in MiXCR, with one record for every CDR3 protein. The sample shows tens of thousands of distinct CDR3 sequences, approximately 15% of them seen only once. This entry is derived from a study of spatial heterogeneity in lung cancer. Study-level points and caveats: Intratumoral expanded alpha and beta TCR counts were found to track tumor mutation counts.

CDR1 is MNHEY and CDR2 is SMNVEV in the germline V gene (reference sequence). This CDR3 has 14 residues. The ends were cut back, 2 bases at V and 1 base at J, with 7 bases in the middle. Time point in this sample: sample taken at primary tumor resection. Sample: lung tumor tissue, taken at surgery. The J gene is TRBJ2-3, the V gene TRBV27; D remains ambiguous. This TCR was recovered from a female donor with early-stage non-small cell lung cancer. The CDR3 loop reads CASSLAAGTDTQYF. As DNA, the CDR3 is TGTGCCAGCAGTTTAGCGGCGGGCACAGATACGCAGTATTTT.